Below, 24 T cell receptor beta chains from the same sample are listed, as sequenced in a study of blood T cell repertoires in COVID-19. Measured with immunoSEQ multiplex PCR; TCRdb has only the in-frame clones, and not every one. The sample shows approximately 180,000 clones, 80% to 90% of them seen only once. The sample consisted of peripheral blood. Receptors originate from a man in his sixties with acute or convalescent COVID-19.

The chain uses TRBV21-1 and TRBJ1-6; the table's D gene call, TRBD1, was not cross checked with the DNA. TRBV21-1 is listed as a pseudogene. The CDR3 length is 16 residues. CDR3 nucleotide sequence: TGTGCCAGCAGCAAAGCTTTGACAGCTAATAATTCACCCCTCCACTTT. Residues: CASSKALTANNSPLHF.

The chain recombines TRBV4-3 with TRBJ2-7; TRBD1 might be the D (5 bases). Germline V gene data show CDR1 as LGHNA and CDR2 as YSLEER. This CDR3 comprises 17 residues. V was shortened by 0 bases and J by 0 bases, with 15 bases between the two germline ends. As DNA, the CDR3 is TGCGCCAGCAGCCAAGACGCGACAGAGCTTTACTCCTACGAGCAGTACTTC. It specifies CASSQDATELYSYEQYF.

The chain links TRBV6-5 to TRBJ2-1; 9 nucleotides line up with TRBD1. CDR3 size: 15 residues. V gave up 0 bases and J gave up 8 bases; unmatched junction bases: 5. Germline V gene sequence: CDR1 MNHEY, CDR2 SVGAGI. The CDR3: CASSYSGQGFDEQFF. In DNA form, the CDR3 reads TGTGCCAGCAGTTACTCGGGACAGGGCTTCGATGAGCAGTTCTTC.

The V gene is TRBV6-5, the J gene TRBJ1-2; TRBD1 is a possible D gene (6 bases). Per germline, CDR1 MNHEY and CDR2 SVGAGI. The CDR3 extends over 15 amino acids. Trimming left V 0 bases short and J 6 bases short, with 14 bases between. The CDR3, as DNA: TGTGCCAGCAGTTACTCGACGTCCAGGGGTAATGGCTACACCTTC. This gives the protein CASSYSTSRGNGYTF.

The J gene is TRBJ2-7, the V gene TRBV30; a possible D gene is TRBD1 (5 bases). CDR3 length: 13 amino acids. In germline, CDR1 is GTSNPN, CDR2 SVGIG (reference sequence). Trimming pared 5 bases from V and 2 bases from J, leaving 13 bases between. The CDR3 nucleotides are TGTGCCTGGGGGAACAGGACCCCCTACGAGCAGTACTTC. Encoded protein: CAWGNRTPYEQYF.

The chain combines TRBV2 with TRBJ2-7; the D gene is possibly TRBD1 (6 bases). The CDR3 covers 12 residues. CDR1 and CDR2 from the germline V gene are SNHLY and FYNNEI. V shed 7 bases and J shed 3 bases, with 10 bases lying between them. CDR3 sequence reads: CASKGQRYEQYF. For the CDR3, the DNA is TGTGCCAGCAAAGGACAGCGCTACGAGCAGTACTTC.

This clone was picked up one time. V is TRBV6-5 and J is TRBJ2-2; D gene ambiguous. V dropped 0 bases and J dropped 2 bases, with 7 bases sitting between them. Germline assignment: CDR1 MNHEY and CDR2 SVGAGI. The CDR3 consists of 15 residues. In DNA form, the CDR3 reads TGTGCCAGCAGTTACTCCTCCACTAACACCGGGGAGCTGTTTTTT. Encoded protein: CASSYSSTNTGELFF.

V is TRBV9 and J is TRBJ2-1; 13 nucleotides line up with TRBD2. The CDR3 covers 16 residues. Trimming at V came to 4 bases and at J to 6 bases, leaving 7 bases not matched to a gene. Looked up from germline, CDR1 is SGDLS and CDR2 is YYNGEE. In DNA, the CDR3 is TGTGCCAGCAGCCTACTAGCGGGAGGGGCCCTCAATGAGCAGTTCTTC. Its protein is CASSLLAGGALNEQFF. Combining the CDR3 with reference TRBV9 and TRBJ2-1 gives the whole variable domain DSGVTQTPKHLITATGQRVTLRCSPRSGDLSVYWYQQSLDQGLQFLIQYYNGEERAKGNILERFSAQQFPDLHSELNLSSLELGDSALYFCASSLLAGGALNEQFFGPGTRLTVL.

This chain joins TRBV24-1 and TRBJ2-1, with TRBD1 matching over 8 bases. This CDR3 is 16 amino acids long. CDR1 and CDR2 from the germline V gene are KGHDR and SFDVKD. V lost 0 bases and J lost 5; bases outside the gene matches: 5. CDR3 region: CATSDLGRTGNNEQFF. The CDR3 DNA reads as TGTGCCACCAGTGATTTGGGCCGGACAGGGAACAATGAGCAGTTCTTC.

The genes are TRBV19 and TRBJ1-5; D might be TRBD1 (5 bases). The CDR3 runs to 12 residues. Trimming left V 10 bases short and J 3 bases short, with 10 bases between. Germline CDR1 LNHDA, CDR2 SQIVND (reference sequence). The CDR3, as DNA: TGTGCCACCCGGACATACAATCAGCCCCAGCATTTT. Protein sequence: CATRTYNQPQHF. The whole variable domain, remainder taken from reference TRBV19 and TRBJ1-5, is DGGITQSPKYLFRKEGQNVTLSCEQNLNHDAMYWYRQDPGQGLRLIYYSQIVNDFQKGDIAEGYSVSREKKESFPLTVTSAQKNPTAFYLCATRTYNQPQHFGDGTRLSIL.

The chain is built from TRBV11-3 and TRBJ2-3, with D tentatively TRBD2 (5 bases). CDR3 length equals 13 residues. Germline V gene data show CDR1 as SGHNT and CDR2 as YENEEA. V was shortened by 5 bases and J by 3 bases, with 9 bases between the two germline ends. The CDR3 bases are TGTGCCAGCAGCCGCCTAGCTACAGATACGCAGTATTTT. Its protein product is CASSRLATDTQYF.

The CDR3 DNA sequence: TGTGCCAGCAGCCGACAGCAATATAGCAATCAGCCCCAGCATTTT. The encoded protein is CASSRQQYSNQPQHF. The chain links TRBV5-6 to TRBJ1-5, with D maybe TRBD1 (5 bases). CDR1 and CDR2 from the germline V gene are SGHDT and YYEEEE. The CDR3 runs to 15 residues. V was shortened by 4 bases and J by 0 bases, with 11 bases between the two germline ends. The variable domain in full, completed from reference TRBV5-6 and TRBJ1-5, reads DAGVTQSPTHLIKTRGQQVTLRCSPKSGHDTVSWYQQALGQGPQFIFQYYEEEERQRGNFPDRFSGHQFPNYSSELNVNALLLGDSALYLCASSRQQYSNQPQHFGDGTRLSIL.

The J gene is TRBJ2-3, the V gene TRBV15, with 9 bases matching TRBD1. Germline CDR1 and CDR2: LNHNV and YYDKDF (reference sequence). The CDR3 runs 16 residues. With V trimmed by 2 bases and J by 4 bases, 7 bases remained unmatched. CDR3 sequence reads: CATSRPGTGRSDTQYF. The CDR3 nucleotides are TGTGCCACCAGCAGACCTGGGACAGGGCGGTCAGATACGCAGTATTTT.

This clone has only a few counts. The CDR3 DNA sequence: TGTGCCAGCAGCTTGGAACAGGGGGCCGGGGGCACCGGGGAGCTGTTTTTT. Translating it yields CASSLEQGAGGTGELFF. The chain employs TRBV5-6 and TRBJ2-2, with 9 positions matching TRBD1. This CDR3 contains 17 residues. Per germline, CDR1 SGHDT and CDR2 YYEEEE. J gave up 4 bases and V 0 bases, and 7 bases lay outside the gene matches.

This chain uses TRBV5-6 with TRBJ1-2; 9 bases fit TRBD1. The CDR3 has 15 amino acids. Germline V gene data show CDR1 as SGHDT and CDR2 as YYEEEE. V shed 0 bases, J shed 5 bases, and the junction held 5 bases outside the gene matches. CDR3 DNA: TGTGCCAGCAGCTTGGTTGGGGACAGGGCGTATGGCTACACCTTC. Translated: CASSLVGDRAYGYTF. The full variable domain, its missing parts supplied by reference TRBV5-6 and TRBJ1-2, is DAGVTQSPTHLIKTRGQQVTLRCSPKSGHDTVSWYQQALGQGPQFIFQYYEEEERQRGNFPDRFSGHQFPNYSSELNVNALLLGDSALYLCASSLVGDRAYGYTFGSGTRLTVV.

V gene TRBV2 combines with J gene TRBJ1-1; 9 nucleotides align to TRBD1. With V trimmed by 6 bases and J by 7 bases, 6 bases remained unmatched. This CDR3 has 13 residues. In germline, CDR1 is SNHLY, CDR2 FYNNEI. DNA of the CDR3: TGTGCCAGCAGAAGGGGACAGGGCTTTGAAGCTTTCTTT. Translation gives CASRRGQGFEAFF.

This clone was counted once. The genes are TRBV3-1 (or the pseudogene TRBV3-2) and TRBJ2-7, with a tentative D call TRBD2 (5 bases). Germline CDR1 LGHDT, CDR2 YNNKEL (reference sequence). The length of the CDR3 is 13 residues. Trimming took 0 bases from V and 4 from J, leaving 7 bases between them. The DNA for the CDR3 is TGTGCCAGCAGCCAAGATAGGAGGTACGAGCAGTACTTC. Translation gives CASSQDRRYEQYF.

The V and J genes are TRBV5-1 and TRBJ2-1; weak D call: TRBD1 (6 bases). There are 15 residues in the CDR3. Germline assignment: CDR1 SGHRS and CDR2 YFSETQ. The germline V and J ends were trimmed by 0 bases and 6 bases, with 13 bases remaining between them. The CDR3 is CASSLVPQGSNEQFF. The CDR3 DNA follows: TGCGCCAGCAGCTTGGTTCCGCAGGGGAGCAATGAGCAGTTCTTC.

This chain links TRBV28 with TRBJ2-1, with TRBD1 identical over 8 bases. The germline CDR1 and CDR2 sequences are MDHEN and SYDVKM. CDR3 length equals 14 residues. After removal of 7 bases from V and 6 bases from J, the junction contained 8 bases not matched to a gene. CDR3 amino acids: CASILQGGVNEQFF. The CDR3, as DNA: TGTGCCAGCATACTACAGGGGGGAGTCAATGAGCAGTTCTTC.

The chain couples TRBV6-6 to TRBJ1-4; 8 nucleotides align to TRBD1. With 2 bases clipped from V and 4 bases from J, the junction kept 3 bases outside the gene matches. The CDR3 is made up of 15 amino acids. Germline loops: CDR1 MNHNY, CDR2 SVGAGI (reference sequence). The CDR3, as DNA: TGTGCCAGCAGTTACGGACAGGGATTTAATGAAAAACTGTTTTTT. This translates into CASSYGQGFNEKLFF.

The CDR3 loop is CASSPAGGTNYGYTF. For the CDR3, the DNA is TGTGCCAGCAGTCCGGCGGGCGGCACTAACTATGGCTACACCTTC. The chain carries TRBV6-5 and TRBJ1-2, with D hard to call. Trimming left V 5 bases short and J 0 bases short, with 13 bases between. The CDR3 has 15 residues. The V gene's germline CDR1 is MNHEY and CDR2 SVGAGI.

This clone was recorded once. The CDR3, as DNA: TGTGCCAGTAGTATAGCAGGCAGGGACAAGAACGAGCAGTACTTC. Translating gives CASSIAGRDKNEQYF. This chain links TRBV19 with TRBJ2-7; a weak D match, TRBD1 (6 bases). CDR1 and CDR2 from the germline V gene are LNHDA and SQIVND (reference sequence). Trimming stripped 1 base from V and 5 bases from J, with 15 bases between. CDR3 length equals 15 residues.

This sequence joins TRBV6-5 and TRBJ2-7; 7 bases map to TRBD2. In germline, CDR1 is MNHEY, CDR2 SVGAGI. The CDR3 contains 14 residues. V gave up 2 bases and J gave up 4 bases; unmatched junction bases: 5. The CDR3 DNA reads TGTGCCAGCAGTTACAAAGCGGGGCCATACGAGCAGTACTTC. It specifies CASSYKAGPYEQYF.

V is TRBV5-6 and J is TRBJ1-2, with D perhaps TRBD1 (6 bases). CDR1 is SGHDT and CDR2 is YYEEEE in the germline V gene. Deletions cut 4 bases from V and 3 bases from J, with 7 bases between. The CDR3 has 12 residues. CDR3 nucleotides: TGTGCCAGCAGCACAGGGTACTATGGCTACACCTTC. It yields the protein CASSTGYYGYTF.